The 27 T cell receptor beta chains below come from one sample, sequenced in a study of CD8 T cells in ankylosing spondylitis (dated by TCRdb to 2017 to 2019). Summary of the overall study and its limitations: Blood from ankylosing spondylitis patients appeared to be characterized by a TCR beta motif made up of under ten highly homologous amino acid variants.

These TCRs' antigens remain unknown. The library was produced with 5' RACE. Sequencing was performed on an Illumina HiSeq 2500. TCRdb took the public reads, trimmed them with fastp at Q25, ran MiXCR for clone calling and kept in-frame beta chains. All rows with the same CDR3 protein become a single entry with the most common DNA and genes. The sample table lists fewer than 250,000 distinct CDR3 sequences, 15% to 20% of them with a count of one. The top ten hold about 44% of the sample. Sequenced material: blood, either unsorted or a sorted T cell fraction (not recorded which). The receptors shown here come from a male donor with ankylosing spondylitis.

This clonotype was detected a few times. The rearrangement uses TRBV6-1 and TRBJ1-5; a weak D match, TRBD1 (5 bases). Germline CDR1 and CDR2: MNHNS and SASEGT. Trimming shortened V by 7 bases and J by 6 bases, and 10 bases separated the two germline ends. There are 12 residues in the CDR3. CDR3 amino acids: CASTLGAQPQHF. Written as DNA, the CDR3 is TGTGCCAGCACCCTCGGGGCTCAGCCCCAGCATTTT.

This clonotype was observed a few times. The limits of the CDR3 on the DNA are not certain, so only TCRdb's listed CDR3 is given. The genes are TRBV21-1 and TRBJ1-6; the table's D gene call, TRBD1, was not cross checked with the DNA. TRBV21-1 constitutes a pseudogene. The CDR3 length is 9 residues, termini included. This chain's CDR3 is CAVGQGAYF.

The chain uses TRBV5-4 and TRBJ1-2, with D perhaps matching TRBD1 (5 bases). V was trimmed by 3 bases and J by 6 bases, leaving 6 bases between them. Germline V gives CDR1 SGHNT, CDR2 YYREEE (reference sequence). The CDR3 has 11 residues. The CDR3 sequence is CASSWGNGYTF. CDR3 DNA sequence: TGTGCCAGCAGCTGGGGCAATGGCTACACCTTC. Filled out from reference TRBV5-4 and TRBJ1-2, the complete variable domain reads ETGVTQSPTHLIKTRGQQVTLRCSSQSGHNTVSWYQQALGQGPQFIFQYYREEENGRGNFPPRFSGLQFPNYSSELNVNALELDDSALYLCASSWGNGYTFGSGTRLTVV.

The CDR3 nucleotides are TGCAGCGTTCCTCCTGTTGACGGGGGGAACTATGGCTACACCTTC. Residues: CSVPPVDGGNYGYTF. The gene calls are TRBV29-1 and TRBJ1-2, with D possibly matching TRBD1 (5 bases). Germline-derived CDR1 and CDR2 are SQVTM and ANQGSEA. V dropped 5 bases and J dropped 2 bases, with 18 bases sitting between them. The CDR3 sequence is 15 residues long.

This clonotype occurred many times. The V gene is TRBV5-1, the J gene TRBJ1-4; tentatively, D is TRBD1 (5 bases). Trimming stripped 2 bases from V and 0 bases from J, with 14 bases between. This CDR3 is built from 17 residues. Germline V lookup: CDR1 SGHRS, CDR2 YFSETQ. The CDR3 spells CASSFAGTLPTNEKLFF. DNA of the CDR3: TGCGCCAGCAGCTTCGCCGGGACCCTCCCAACTAATGAAAAACTGTTTTTT.

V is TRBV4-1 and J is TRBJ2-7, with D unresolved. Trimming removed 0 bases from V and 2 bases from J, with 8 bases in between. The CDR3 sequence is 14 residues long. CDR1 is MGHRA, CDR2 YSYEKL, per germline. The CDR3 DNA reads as TGCGCCAGCAGCCAAGAGGGTGCGGCCTACGAGCAGTACTTC. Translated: CASSQEGAAYEQYF.

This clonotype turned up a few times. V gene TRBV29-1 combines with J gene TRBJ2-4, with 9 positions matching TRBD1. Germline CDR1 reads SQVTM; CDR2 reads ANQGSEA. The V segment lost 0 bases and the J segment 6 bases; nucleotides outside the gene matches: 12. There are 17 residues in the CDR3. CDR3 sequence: CSVEDSKGQGSGNIQYF. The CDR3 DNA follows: TGCAGCGTTGAAGATTCTAAGGGACAGGGCTCAGGAAACATTCAGTACTTC.

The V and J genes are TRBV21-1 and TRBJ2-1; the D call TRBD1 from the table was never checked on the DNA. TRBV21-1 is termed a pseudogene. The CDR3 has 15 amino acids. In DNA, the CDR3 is TGTGCCAGCAGCAACAACAGGGGGTTTTACAATGAGCAGTTCTTC. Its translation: CASSNNRGFYNEQFF.

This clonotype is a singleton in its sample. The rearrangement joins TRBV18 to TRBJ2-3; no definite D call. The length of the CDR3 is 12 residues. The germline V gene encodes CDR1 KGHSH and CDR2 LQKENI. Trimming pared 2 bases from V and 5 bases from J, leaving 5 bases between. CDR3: CASSPAGDTQYF. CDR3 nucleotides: TGTGCCAGCTCACCAGCAGGAGATACGCAGTATTTT.

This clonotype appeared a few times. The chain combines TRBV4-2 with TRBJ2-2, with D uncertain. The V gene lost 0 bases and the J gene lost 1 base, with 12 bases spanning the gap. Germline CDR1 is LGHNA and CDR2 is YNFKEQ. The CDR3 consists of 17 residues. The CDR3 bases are TGTGCCAGCAGCCAAGACAGGAGTGGGCTGAACACCGGGGAGCTGTTTTTT. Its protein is CASSQDRSGLNTGELFF.

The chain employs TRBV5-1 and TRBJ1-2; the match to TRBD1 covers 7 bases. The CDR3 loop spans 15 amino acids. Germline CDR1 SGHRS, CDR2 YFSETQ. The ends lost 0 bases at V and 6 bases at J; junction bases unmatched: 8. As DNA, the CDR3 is TGCGCCAGCAGCTTGGTGTCAGGGGGTGTGGATGGCTACACCTTC. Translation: CASSLVSGGVDGYTF.

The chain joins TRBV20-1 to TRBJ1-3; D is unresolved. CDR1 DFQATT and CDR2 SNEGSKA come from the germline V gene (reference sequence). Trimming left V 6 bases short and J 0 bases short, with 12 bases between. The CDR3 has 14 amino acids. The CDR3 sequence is CSASQDLSGNTIYF. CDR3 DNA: TGCAGTGCCAGTCAGGATCTCTCTGGAAACACCATATATTTT.

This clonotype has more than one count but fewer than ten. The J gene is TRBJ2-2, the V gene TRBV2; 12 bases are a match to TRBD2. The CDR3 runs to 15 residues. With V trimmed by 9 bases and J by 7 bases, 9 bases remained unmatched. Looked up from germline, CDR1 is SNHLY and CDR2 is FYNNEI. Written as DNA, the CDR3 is TGTGCCAGTACCCCTAGCGGGAGGGTCTTCGGGGAGCTGTTTTTT. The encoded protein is CASTPSGRVFGELFF.

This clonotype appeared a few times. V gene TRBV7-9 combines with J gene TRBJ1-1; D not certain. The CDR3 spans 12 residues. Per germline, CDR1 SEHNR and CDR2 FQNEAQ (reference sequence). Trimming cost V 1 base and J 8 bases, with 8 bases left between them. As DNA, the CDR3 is TGTGCCAGCAGCTTAGAGCTCATAGAAGCTTTCTTT. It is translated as CASSLELIEAFF.

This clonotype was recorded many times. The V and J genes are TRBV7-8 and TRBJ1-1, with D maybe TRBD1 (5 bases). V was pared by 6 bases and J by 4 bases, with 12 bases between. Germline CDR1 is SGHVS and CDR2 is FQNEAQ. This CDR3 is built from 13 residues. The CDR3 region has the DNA TGTGCCAGCAGTCATTCGGGACTCACTGAAGCTTTCTTT. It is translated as CASSHSGLTEAFF.

Written as DNA, the CDR3 is TGTGCCACCGGGACAGGGGCAGATACGCAGTATTTT. Its protein product is CATGTGADTQYF. This chain connects TRBV24-1 to TRBJ2-3; 10 bases agree with TRBD1. The junction had 0 bases not matched to a gene; V was cut back by 9 bases and J by 4 bases. Germline V gene sequence: CDR1 KGHDR, CDR2 SFDVKD. This CDR3 spans 12 amino acids.

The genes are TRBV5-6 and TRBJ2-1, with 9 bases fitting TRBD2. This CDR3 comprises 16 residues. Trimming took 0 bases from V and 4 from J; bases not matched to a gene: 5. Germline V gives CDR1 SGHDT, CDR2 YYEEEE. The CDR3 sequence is CASSLAAGGPYNEQFF. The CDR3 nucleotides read TGTGCCAGCAGCTTGGCCGCGGGAGGGCCGTACAATGAGCAGTTCTTC.

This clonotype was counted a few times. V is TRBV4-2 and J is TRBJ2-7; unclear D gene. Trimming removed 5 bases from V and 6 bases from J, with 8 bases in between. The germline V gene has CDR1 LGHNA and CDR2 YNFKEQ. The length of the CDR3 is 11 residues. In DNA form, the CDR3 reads TGTGCCAGCAGCGTCGGATCCGAGCAGTACTTC. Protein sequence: CASSVGSEQYF.

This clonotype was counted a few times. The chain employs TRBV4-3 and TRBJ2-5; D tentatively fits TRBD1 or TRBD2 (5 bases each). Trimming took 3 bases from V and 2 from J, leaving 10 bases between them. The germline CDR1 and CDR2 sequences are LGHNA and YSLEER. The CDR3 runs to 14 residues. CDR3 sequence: CASSQGTAQETQYF. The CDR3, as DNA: TGCGCCAGCAGCCAGGGGACCGCGCAAGAGACCCAGTACTTC.

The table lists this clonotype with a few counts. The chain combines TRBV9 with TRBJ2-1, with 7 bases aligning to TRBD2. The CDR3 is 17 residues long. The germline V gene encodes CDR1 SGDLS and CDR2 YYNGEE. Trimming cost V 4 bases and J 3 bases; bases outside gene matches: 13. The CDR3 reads CASSPLGPGGGYNEQFF. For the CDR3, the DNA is TGTGCCAGCAGCCCCCTCGGCCCGGGAGGAGGCTACAATGAGCAGTTCTTC.

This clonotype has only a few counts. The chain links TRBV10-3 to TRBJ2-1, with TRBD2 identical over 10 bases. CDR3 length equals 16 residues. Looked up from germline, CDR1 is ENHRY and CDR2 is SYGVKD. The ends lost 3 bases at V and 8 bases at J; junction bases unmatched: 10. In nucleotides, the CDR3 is TGTGCCATCAGTGATAAACTAGCGGGAATTTCTGATGAGCAGTTCTTC. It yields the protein CAISDKLAGISDEQFF.

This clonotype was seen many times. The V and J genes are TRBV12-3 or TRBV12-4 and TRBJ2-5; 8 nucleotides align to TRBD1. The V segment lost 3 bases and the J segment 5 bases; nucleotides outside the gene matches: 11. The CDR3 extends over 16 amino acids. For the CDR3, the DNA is TGTGCCAGCAGTTTTGGGGGACAGGCTATATTGGAGACCCAGTACTTC. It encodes CASSFGGQAILETQYF.

The CDR3 DNA follows: TGTGCCAGCAGTGATATCGGACAGGGGGTCGGTCAGCCCCAGCATTTT. Its protein product is CASSDIGQGVGQPQHF. This chain joins TRBV27 and TRBJ1-5; 10 bases are a match to TRBD1. The length of the CDR3 is 16 residues. The V gene's germline CDR1 is MNHEY and CDR2 SMNVEV (reference sequence). J gave up 6 bases and V 5 bases, and 10 bases lay outside the gene matches.

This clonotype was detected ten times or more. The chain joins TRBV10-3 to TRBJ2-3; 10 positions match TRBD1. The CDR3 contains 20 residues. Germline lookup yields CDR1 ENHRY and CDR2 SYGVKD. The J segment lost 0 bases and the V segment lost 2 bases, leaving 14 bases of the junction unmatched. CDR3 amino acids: CAISEPGTGVSRGSTDTQYF. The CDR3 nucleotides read TGTGCCATCAGTGAGCCTGGGACAGGGGTATCGCGGGGGAGCACAGATACGCAGTATTTT.

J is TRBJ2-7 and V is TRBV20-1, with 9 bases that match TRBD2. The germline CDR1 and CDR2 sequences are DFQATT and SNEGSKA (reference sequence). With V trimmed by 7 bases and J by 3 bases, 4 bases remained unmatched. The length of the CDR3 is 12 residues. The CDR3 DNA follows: TGCAGTGTTAGGACTAGCGACTACGAGCAGTACTTC. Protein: CSVRTSDYEQYF.

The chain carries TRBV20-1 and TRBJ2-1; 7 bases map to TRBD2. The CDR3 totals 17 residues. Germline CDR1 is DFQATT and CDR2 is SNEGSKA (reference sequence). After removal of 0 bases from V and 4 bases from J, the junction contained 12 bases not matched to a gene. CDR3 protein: CSAREGGALAVYNEQFF. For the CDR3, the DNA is TGCAGTGCTAGAGAGGGAGGGGCGCTAGCAGTGTACAATGAGCAGTTCTTC.

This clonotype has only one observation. Here the CDR3 reads CSATGRATSPDTQYF. The CDR3 DNA reads TGCAGTGCCACTGGACGGGCGACGTCTCCAGATACGCAGTATTTT. The rearrangement joins TRBV20-1 to TRBJ2-3, with D unclear. V lost 6 bases, J lost 4 bases, and 20 bases lay in between. Germline V gives CDR1 DFQATT, CDR2 SNEGSKA (reference sequence). The CDR3 extends over 15 amino acids.